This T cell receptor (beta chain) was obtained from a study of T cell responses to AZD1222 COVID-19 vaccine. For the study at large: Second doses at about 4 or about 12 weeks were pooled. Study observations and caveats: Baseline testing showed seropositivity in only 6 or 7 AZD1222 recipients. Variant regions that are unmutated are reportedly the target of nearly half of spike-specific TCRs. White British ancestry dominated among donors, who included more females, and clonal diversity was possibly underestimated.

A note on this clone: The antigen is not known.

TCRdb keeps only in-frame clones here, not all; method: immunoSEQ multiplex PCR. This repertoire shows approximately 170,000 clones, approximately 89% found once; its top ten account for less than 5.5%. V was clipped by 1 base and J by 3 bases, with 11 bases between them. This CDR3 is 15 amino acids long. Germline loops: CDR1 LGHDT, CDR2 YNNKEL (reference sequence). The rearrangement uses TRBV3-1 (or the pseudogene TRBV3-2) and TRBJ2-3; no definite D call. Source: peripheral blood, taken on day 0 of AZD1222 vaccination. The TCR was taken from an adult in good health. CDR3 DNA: TGTGCCAGCAGCCAAGGACGGGTGAATACAGATACGCAGTATTTT. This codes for CASSQGRVNTDTQYF.